The next 4 T cell receptor beta chains were all read from a single sample in a study of T cell repertoires in cytomegalovirus infection. No cognate antigen is known for these TCRs. TCRdb re-called the reads through MiXCR, storing one row per CDR3 protein. The repertoire holds some 940,000 distinct CDR3 sequences, with roughly 30% as singletons. The sequenced sample was cultured CD8+ T cells from PBMCs, obtained from culture after CMV antigen stimulation. Receptors originate from a human donor in good health (CMV status not recorded). Some clones in this sample may be carry-over from other donors' samples.

CDR3 DNA sequence: TGTGCCAGCAGTAGCAATACGGGGGCTTACACTGAAGCTTTCTTT. Its protein product is CASSSNTGAYTEAFF. The gene calls are TRBV27 and TRBJ1-1; maybe TRBD1 (6 bases). V was clipped by 5 bases and J by 3 bases, with 16 bases between them. The length of the CDR3 is 15 residues. Germline V gene lookup returns CDR1 MNHEY and CDR2 SMNVEV (reference sequence).

The rearrangement uses TRBV2 and TRBJ2-7, with D hard to call. Germline loops: CDR1 SNHLY, CDR2 FYNNEI. Trimming removed 4 bases from V and 0 bases from J, with 10 bases in between. CDR3 size: 14 residues. The CDR3 DNA sequence: TGTGCCAGCAGTGTTGGTTATAGCTCCTACGAGCAGTACTTC. It is translated as CASSVGYSSYEQYF.

This rearrangement joins TRBV2 to TRBJ2-2, with D possibly matching TRBD1 (6 bases). The CDR3 consists of 14 residues. The germline V gene encodes CDR1 SNHLY and CDR2 FYNNEI. V lost 3 bases to trimming and J lost 6 bases, with 11 bases between them. The CDR3 DNA is TGTGCCAGCAGTGAGGTTCAGGGGTCCGGGGAGCTGTTTTTT. Translated, it gives CASSEVQGSGELFF.

This clonotype showed up just a few times. V and J are TRBV6-1 and TRBJ2-6; 7 nucleotides line up with TRBD1. The germline CDR1 and CDR2 sequences are MNHNS and SASEGT. The CDR3 is made up of 16 amino acids. The trim removed 4 bases at V and 4 bases at J, leaving 7 bases unmatched. The CDR3 sequence is CASSAWTGSGANVLTF. The CDR3 bases are TGTGCCAGCAGTGCTTGGACAGGATCCGGGGCCAACGTCCTGACTTTC.